This T cell receptor beta chain was captured in a study of T cell responses to AZD1222 COVID-19 vaccine. V trimming: 3 bases; J trimming: 4 bases; junction bases outside the gene matches: 14. Germline values: CDR1 SGHNT, CDR2 YYREEE (reference sequence). The length of the CDR3 is 18 residues. With respect to this clone: Its target is not known.

Points from the study as a whole: Close to half of spike-specific TCRs reportedly recognize unmutated variant regions. Spike-specific TCR breadth rose after two AZD1222 doses, and depth rose as well.

The table came from immunoSEQ multiplex PCR; TCRdb's copy has only in-frame clones and leaves some out. The sample has roughly 200,000 clones; roughly 94% are singletons. This material consisted of peripheral blood, taken 28 days after the second dose of the MenACWY control vaccine. This TCR was sampled from an adult who received the MenACWY meningococcal vaccine as a control. The V gene is TRBV5-4, the J gene TRBJ1-1, with 11 positions matching TRBD1. This chain's CDR3 is CASSSPGQGAQSGTEAFF. The CDR3 bases are TGTGCCAGCAGCTCGCCTGGACAGGGGGCCCAGAGCGGCACTGAAGCTTTCTTT.